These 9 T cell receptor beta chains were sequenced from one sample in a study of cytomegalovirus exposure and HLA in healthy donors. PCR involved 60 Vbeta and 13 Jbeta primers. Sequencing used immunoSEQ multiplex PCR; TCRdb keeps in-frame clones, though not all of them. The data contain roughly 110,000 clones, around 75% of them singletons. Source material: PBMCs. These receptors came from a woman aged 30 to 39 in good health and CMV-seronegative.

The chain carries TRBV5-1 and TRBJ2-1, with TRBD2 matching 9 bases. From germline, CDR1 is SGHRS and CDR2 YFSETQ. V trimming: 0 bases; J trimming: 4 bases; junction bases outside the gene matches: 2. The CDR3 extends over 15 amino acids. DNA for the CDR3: TGCGCCAGCAGCTTGGGTAGCGGGAGATACAATGAGCAGTTCTTC. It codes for CASSLGSGRYNEQFF.

Here the CDR3 reads CASSLLGVGYGYTF. For the CDR3, the DNA is TGTGCCAGCAGCTTGCTCGGGGTTGGGTATGGCTACACCTTC. The chain carries TRBV5-8 and TRBJ1-2, with D unresolved. The CDR3 contains 14 residues. Trimming removed 1 base from V and 5 bases from J, with 12 bases in between. Germline V lookup: CDR1 SGHTS, CDR2 YDEGEE.

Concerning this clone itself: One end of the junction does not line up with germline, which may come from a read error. CDR3: CSSSPTGYGYTF. DNA for the CDR3: TGTTCCAGCAGCCCGACAGGCTATGGCTACACCTTC. The chain is built from TRBV7-9 and TRBJ1-2; D is possibly TRBD1 (6 bases). The CDR3 loop spans 12 amino acids. Germline V gene lookup returns CDR1 SEHNR and CDR2 FQNEAQ (reference sequence). Using reference TRBV7-9 and TRBJ1-2 for the parts outside the CDR3, the full variable domain is DTGVSQNPRHKITKRGQNVTFRCDPISEHNRLYWYRQTLGQGPEFLTYFQNEAQLEKSRLLSDRFSAERPKGSFSTLEIQRTEQGDSAMYLCSSSPTGYGYTFGSGTRLTVV.

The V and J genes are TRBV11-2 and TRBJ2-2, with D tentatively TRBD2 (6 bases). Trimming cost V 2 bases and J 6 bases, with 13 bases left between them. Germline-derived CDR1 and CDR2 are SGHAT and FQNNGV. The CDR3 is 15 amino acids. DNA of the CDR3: TGTGCCAGCAGCTTAAGGGTAACTAGCCCCGGGGAGCTGTTTTTT. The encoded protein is CASSLRVTSPGELFF.

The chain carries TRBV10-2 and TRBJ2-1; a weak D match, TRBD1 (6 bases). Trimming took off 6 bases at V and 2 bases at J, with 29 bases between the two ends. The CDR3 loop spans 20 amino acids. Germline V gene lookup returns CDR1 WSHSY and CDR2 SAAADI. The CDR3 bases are TGCGCCAGCAGAGGTCTTAGGGACACCCAGTGGGCGACCCCCTACAATGAGCAGTTCTTC. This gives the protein CASRGLRDTQWATPYNEQFF.

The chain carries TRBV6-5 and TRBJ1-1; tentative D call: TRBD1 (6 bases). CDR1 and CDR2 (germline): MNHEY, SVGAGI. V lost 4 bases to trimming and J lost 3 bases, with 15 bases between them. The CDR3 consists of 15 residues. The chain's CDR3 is CASSLGGGLDTEAFF. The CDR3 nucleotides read TGTGCCAGCAGTTTAGGGGGGGGACTTGACACTGAAGCTTTCTTT.

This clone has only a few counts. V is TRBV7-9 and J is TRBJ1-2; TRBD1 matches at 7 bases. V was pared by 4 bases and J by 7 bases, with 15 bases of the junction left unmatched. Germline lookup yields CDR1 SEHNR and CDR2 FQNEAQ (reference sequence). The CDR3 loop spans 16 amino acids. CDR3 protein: CASSSETDRASGGYTF. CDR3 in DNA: TGTGCCAGCAGCTCCGAAACCGACAGGGCGAGCGGTGGCTACACCTTC.

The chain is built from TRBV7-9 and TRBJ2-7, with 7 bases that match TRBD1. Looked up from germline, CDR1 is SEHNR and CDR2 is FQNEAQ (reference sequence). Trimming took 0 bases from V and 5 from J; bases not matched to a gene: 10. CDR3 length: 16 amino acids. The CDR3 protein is CASSLAVGGLTNEQYF. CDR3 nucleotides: TGTGCCAGCAGCTTAGCGGTAGGGGGCCTTACCAACGAGCAGTACTTC.

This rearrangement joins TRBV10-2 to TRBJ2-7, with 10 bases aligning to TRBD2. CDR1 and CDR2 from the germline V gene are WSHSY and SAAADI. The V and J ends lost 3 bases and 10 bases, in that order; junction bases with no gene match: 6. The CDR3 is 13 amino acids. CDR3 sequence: CASSELAGGTQYF. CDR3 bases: TGCGCCAGCAGTGAATTAGCGGGGGGTACTCAGTACTTC.